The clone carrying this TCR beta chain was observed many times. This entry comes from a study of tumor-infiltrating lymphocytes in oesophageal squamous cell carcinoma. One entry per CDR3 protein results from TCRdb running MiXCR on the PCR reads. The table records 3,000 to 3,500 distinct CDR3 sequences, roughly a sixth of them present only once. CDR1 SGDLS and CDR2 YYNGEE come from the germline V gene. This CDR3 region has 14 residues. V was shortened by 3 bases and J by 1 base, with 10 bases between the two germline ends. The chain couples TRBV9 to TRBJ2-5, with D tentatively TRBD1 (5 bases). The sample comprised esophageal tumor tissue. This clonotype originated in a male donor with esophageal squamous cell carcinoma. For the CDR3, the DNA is TGTGCCAGCAGCGCATCAGGGTCCCAAGAGACCCAGTACTTC. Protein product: CASSASGSQETQYF.